This is a list of T cell receptor beta chains from one sample in a study of blood T cells in healthy people across ages. TCRdb redid the calling of the 5' RACE reads with MiXCR, one entry per CDR3 protein. The data show around 940,000 distinct CDR3 sequences, roughly half seen once. The sequencing input was blood. The receptors come from a woman aged 55-69 years in good health. CDR3s include the opening cysteine and the closing phenylalanine or tryptophan. A D gene is named only where the DNA matches it firmly. Only part of the rows carry a size: once, few, many, or a class if the clone is expanded.

size,D,J,V,CDR3,DNA
NA,TRBD2,TRBJ2-7,TRBV6-2/TRBV6-3,CASSYGTSDAYEQYF,TGTGCCAGCAGTTACGGGACTAGCGACGCCTACGAGCAGTACTTC
NA,NA,TRBJ2-4,TRBV28,CASLRRPKKNIQYF,TGTGCCAGTCTCCGTCGGCCGAAAAAAAACATTCAGTACTTC
NA,TRBD2,TRBJ2-7,TRBV12-3/TRBV12-4,CASRAGLAGSNEQYF,TGTGCCAGCAGGGCGGGACTAGCGGGATCCAATGAGCAGTACTTC
NA,TRBD1,TRBJ2-3,TRBV7-2,CASSSSGTEYTDTQYF,TGTGCCAGCAGCTCCTCCGGGACAGAGTACACAGATACGCAGTATTTT
few,TRBD2,TRBJ2-7,TRBV3-1,CASSLQAGAGYEQYF,TGTGCCAGCAGCCTCCAGGCGGGAGCCGGCTACGAGCAGTACTTC
few,NA,TRBJ2-1,TRBV20-1,CSARDPPRTNNEQFF,TGCAGTGCTAGAGATCCTCCCCGGACGAACAATGAGCAGTTCTTC
NA,NA,TRBJ1-2,TRBV7-9,CASSSTGSYGYTF,TGTGCCAGCAGCTCCACAGGGTCCTATGGCTACACCTTC
few,TRBD1,TRBJ2-7,TRBV5-1,CASSPGDSHEQYF,TGCGCCAGCAGCCCTGGGGACAGCCACGAGCAGTACTTC
NA,TRBD1,TRBJ2-5,TRBV12-3/TRBV12-4,CASSFRDRGAQETQYF,TGTGCCAGCAGTTTCCGGGACAGGGGGGCCCAAGAGACCCAGTACTTC
many,NA,TRBJ1-2,TRBV7-2,CASSFGPSTGYGYTF,TGTGCCAGCAGCTTTGGCCCGTCTACGGGCTATGGCTACACCTTC
few,NA,TRBJ1-4,TRBV20-1,CSARPGNGGEKLFF,TGCAGTGCTAGACCCGGGAACGGAGGCGAAAAACTGTTTTTT
NA,NA,TRBJ1-5,TRBV20-1,CSASAAGDPGQPQHF,TGCAGTGCTAGTGCGGCAGGGGATCCGGGTCAGCCCCAGCATTTT
NA,NA,TRBJ2-3,TRBV3-1,CASSQDAQLDTQYF,TGTGCCAGCAGCCAAGATGCCCAGCTAGATACGCAGTATTTT
NA,NA,TRBJ2-7,TRBV28,CASRQQGSGYEQYF,TGTGCCAGCAGGCAACAGGGTTCGGGCTACGAGCAGTACTTC
NA,NA,TRBJ2-7,TRBV11-1,CASSWDGRSYEQYF,TGTGCCAGCAGCTGGGACGGTCGATCCTACGAGCAGTACTTC
NA,TRBD1,TRBJ2-1,TRBV7-2,CASSLAGTGRYNEQFF,TGTGCCAGCAGCTTAGCGGGGACAGGGAGATACAATGAGCAGTTCTTC
NA,NA,TRBJ2-7,TRBV5-5,CASSYQLAYEQYF,TGTGCCAGCAGCTACCAATTAGCCTACGAGCAGTACTTC
few,NA,TRBJ2-5,TRBV29-1,CSVDRGLQETQYF,TGCAGCGTCGACAGGGGACTACAAGAGACCCAGTACTTC
NA,NA,TRBJ1-2,TRBV28,CASSLLQGGYTF,TGTGCCAGCAGTTTATTGCAGGGAGGCTACACCTTC
NA,TRBD2,TRBJ2-5,TRBV2,CASKAGGRKQYF,TGTGCCAGCAAAGCGGGAGGGCGTAAGCAGTACTTC
once,NA,TRBJ1-1,TRBV20-1,CSASMAGEPYF,TGCAGTGCTTCAATGGCGGGAGAGCCGTATTTT
few,NA,TRBJ1-5,TRBV7-2,CASSLVGGEGQPQHF,TGTGCCAGCAGCTTAGTCGGTGGGGAAGGGCAGCCCCAGCATTTT
once,NA,TRBJ2-6,TRBV20-1,CSARIRGTGANVLTF,TGCAGTGCTAGAATCAGGGGCACTGGGGCCAACGTCCTGACTTTC
once,TRBD1,TRBJ1-2,TRBV6-4,CASSEAGQGAPWEGYTF,TGTGCCAGCAGTGAAGCGGGACAGGGGGCCCCCTGGGAAGGCTACACCTTC
NA,TRBD2,TRBJ2-5,TRBV30,CAWRLAGPQETQYF,TGTGCCTGGCGTCTAGCGGGACCCCAAGAGACCCAGTACTTC
NA,TRBD2,TRBJ2-7,TRBV7-2,CASSLQGSGSGYEQYF,TGTGCCAGCAGCTTACAAGGTAGCGGGAGTGGCTACGAGCAGTACTTC
NA,TRBD1,TRBJ2-1,TRBV6-5,CASSYGTGGPYNEQFF,TGTGCCAGCAGTTACGGTACAGGGGGCCCCTACAATGAGCAGTTCTTC
NA,TRBD1,TRBJ1-1,TRBV29-1,CSVEQGGNTEAFF,TGCAGCGTTGAACAGGGGGGGAACACTGAAGCTTTCTTT
few,NA,TRBJ2-4,TRBV24-1,CATSDGQRKNIQYF,TGTGCCACCAGTGACGGACAGCGCAAAAACATTCAGTACTTC
NA,TRBD2,TRBJ2-2,TRBV20-1,CSASQRGGYTGELFF,TGCAGTGCTTCTCAGCGGGGAGGGTACACCGGGGAGCTGTTTTTT
NA,NA,TRBJ1-2,TRBV20-1,CSARETDDYTF,TGCAGTGCCAGAGAGACAGACGACTACACCTTC
many,TRBD1,TRBJ2-3,TRBV9,CASSPGQGWGDTQYF,TGTGCCAGCAGCCCTGGACAGGGGTGGGGAGATACGCAGTATTTT
NA,NA,TRBJ2-5,TRBV9,CASSVGELQTQYF,TGTGCCAGCAGCGTAGGGGAGCTGCAGACCCAGTACTTC
NA,NA,TRBJ2-5,TRBV27,CASKVDQTQYF,TGTGCCAGCAAGGTTGACCAGACCCAGTACTTC
NA,NA,TRBJ2-1,TRBV2,CASEREQDANEQFF,TGTGCCAGCGAGAGGGAACAGGACGCCAATGAGCAGTTCTTC
few,NA,TRBJ2-7,TRBV29-1,CSGVGWSYEQYF,TGCAGCGGTGTGGGGTGGTCCTACGAGCAGTACTTC
NA,NA,TRBJ1-2,TRBV7-2,CASSLQGTLNYGYTF,TGTGCCAGCAGCTTACAGGGGACCCTTAACTATGGCTACACCTTC
NA,TRBD2,TRBJ2-3,TRBV6-5,CASSYFSGRGADTQYF,TGTGCCAGCAGTTACTTTAGCGGGAGAGGTGCAGATACGCAGTATTTT
NA,NA,TRBJ2-6,TRBV7-2,CASSRRRSGANVLTF,TGTGCCAGCAGCCGCCGACGCTCTGGGGCCAACGTCCTGACTTTC
NA,NA,TRBJ2-5,TRBV25-1,CASRKTGLETQYF,TGTGCCAGCAGAAAGACAGGTCTAGAGACCCAGTACTTC
NA,TRBD2,TRBJ2-4,TRBV20-1,CSARATSGSMENIQYF,TGCAGTGCTAGAGCTACTAGCGGGAGTATGGAAAACATTCAGTACTTC
NA,NA,TRBJ2-2,TRBV9,CASSVVGVSGELFF,TGTGCCAGCAGCGTAGTAGGAGTATCGGGGGAGCTGTTTTTT
NA,TRBD2,TRBJ2-7,TRBV6-5,CASKKGGSEYF,TGTGCCAGCAAAAAGGGCGGGAGCGAGTACTTC
NA,NA,TRBJ2-1,TRBV20-1,CSAAKYNEQFF,TGCAGTGCGGCAAAATACAATGAGCAGTTCTTC
NA,TRBD2,TRBJ2-7,TRBV5-1,CASSPLAPNSGSYEQYF,TGCGCCAGCAGCCCATTAGCCCCGAATAGCGGGAGCTACGAGCAGTACTTC
NA,NA,TRBJ1-1,TRBV10-3,CAISGSVNTEAFF,TGTGCCATCAGTGGGTCAGTGAACACTGAAGCTTTCTTT
once,TRBD2,TRBJ2-7,TRBV6-5,CASRPYLAGAYEQYF,TGTGCCAGCAGGCCCTACCTAGCGGGGGCCTACGAGCAGTACTTC
NA,TRBD1,TRBJ2-1,TRBV7-2,CASSPHPGQIGAQFF,TGTGCCAGCAGCCCACATCCGGGACAGATAGGGGCCCAGTTCTTC
NA,NA,TRBJ1-5,TRBV15,CATSREDGSNQPQHF,TGTGCCACCAGCAGAGAGGACGGAAGCAATCAGCCCCAGCATTTT
few,TRBD2,TRBJ2-5,TRBV7-9,CASSSGLVEETQYF,TGTGCCAGCAGCTCAGGACTAGTCGAGGAGACCCAGTACTTC
NA,NA,TRBJ2-3,TRBV5-1,CASSLVPSIDTQYF,TGCGCCAGCAGCTTGGTACCTTCCATAGATACGCAGTATTTT
NA,TRBD2,TRBJ2-1,TRBV5-1,CASSLPTSGTDNEQFF,TGCGCCAGCAGCTTGCCGACTAGCGGGACCGATAATGAGCAGTTCTTC